The entry that follows covers one T cell receptor (beta chain) sequence. These data are taken from a study of early T cells in non-severe SARS-CoV-2 infection. TCRdb re-called the 5' RACE reads with MiXCR, one entry per CDR3 protein. The sample holds 40,000 to 45,000 distinct CDR3 sequences; roughly 5% are singletons and the top ten take around 4.9%. Trimming cost V 1 base and J 2 bases; bases outside gene matches: 13. Per germline, CDR1 GTSNPN and CDR2 SVGIG (reference sequence). This CDR3 has 18 amino acids. The sample consisted of whole blood. This sequence was found in an adult who was a healthcare worker with PCR-confirmed SARS-CoV-2 infection or an uninfected control (not recorded which). The chain is built from TRBV30 and TRBJ2-3, with 9 nucleotides matching TRBD2. The CDR3 region has the DNA TGTGCCTGGAGTGGGGTTAGAGCGGGAGGATATTCCACAGATACGCAGTATTTT. Its protein product is CAWSGVRAGGYSTDTQYF.